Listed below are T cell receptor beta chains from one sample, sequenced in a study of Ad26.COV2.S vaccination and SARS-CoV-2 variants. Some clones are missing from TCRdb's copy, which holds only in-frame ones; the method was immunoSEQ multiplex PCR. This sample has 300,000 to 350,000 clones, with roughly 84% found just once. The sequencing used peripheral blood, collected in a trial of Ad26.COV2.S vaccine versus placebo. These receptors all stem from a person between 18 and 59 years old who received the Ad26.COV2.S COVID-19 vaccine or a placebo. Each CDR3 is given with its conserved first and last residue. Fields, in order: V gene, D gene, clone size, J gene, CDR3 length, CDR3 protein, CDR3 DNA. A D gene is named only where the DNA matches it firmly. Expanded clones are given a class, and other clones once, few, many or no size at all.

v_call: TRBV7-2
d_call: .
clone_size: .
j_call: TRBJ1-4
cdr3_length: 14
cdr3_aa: CASSLRGREEKLFF
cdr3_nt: TGTGCCAGCAGCTTACGGGGGCGGGAAGAAAAACTGTTTTTT

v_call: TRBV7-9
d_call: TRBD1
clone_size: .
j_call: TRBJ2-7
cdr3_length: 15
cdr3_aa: CASSTTGVSSYEQYF
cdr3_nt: TGTGCCAGCAGCACGACAGGGGTTTCCTCCTACGAGCAGTACTTC

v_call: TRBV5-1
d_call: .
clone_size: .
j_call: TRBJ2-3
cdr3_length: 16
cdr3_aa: CASSLEVRVSTDTQYF
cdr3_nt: TGCGCCAGCAGCTTGGAAGTCAGGGTGAGCACAGATACGCAGTATTTT

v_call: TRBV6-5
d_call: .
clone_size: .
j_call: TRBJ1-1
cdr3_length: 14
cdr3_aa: CASSSRGSWTEAFF
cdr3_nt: TGTGCCAGCAGTTCCCGGGGTAGTTGGACTGAAGCTTTCTTT

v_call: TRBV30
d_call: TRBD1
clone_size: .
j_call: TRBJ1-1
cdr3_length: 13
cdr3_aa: CAWSVLDRDEAFF
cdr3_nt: TGTGCCTGGAGTGTACTGGACAGGGATGAAGCTTTCTTT

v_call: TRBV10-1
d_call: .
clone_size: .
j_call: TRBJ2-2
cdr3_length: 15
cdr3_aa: CASSDGPSGSGELFF
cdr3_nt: TGCGCCAGCTCTGACGGCCCCTCAGGCTCCGGGGAGCTGTTTTTT

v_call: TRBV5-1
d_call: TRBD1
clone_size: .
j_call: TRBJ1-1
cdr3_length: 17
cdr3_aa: CASSAGQGSPLNTEAFF
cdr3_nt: TGCGCCAGCAGCGCGGGACAGGGGTCTCCCCTGAACACTGAAGCTTTCTTT

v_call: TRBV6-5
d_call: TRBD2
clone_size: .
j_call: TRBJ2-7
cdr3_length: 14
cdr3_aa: CASRREGFSYEQYF
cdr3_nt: TGTGCCAGCAGAAGGGAGGGATTCTCCTACGAGCAGTACTTC

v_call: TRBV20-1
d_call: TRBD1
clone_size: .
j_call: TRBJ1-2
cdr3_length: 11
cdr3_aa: CSAITGEIGTF
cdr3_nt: TGCAGTGCCATTACAGGGGAAATAGGGACCTTC

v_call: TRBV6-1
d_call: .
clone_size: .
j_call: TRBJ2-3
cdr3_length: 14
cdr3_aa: CASSEGWGADTQYF
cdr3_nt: TGTGCCAGCAGTGAAGGATGGGGTGCAGATACGCAGTATTTT

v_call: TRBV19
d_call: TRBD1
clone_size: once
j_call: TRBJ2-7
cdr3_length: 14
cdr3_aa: CATLDRGYSYEQYF
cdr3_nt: TGTGCCACTCTAGACAGGGGCTACTCCTACGAGCAGTACTTC

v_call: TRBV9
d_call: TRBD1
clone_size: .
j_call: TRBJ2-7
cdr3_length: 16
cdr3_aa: CASSVGIGQGTHEQYF
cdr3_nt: TGTGCCAGCAGCGTAGGTATAGGACAGGGAACCCACGAGCAGTACTTC

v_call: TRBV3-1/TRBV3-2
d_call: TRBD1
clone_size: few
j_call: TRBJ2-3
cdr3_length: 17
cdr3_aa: CASSQGSTGGNTDTQYF
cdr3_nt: TGTGCCAGCAGCCAAGGATCGACAGGGGGGAACACAGATACGCAGTATTTT

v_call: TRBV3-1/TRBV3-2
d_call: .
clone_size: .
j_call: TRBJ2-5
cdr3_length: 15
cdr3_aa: CASSQDTGRQETQYF
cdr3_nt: TGTGCCAGCAGCCAAGATACGGGGCGCCAAGAGACCCAGTACTTC

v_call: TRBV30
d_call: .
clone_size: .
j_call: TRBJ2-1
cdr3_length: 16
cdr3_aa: CAWSLGASRPYNEQFF
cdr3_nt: TGTGCCTGGAGTTTAGGGGCTAGCCGACCCTACAATGAGCAGTTCTTC